This T cell receptor beta chain was retrieved from a study of a mutant IDH1 vaccine in newly diagnosed glioma. The wider study: Vaccination was launched 4-6 weeks after radiotherapy alone, or with temozolomide cycles. Treated patients, averaging around 40 years, were around 62% male and around 40% female. Patients' prior therapy spanned radiotherapy, temozolomide, or both; most underwent both. The V12 visit happened in week 35, and the V13 visit happened in week 47.

Regarding time point: week 35, safety follow-up. Alongside topical imiquimod, each dose of vaccine comprised 300 ug of mutant IDH1 20-mer peptide. The protocol was immunoSEQ multiplex PCR, while the TCRdb copy is restricted to in-frame clones and leaves out a portion. The table lists 58,000 or so clones, about nine tenths of them singletons, with 1.6% in the top ten. The germline CDR1 and CDR2 sequences are MDHEN and SYDVKM. This CDR3 contains 13 residues. V gave up 10 bases and J gave up 0 bases; unmatched junction bases: 5. Note on this clone: Its antigen is not known.

This rearrangement joins TRBV28 to TRBJ1-1, with 7 nucleotides matching TRBD1. The sequence derives from a middle-aged man with glioma. Sequenced material: PBMCs, taken from a glioma patient whose treatment included an IDH1 peptide vaccine. DNA of the CDR3: TGTGCCACGGGACAGATTATGAACACTGAAGCTTTCTTT. Translated: CATGQIMNTEAFF.